This TCR beta chain was recorded in a study of T cells in localized non-small cell lung cancer. The study's findings and limits: Uninvolved adjacent lung had higher T cell clonality than tumor and all other tissues.

A word on this clone: Its antigen is undetermined.

The CDR3 is 13 residues long. Germline V gene lookup returns CDR1 SEHNR and CDR2 FQNEAQ (reference sequence). Trimming left V 5 bases short and J 1 base short, with 8 bases between. Measured with immunoSEQ multiplex PCR; TCRdb has only the in-frame clones, and not every one. Here the sample spans some 20,000 clones, 90% being singletons. The clonotype was recovered from a woman aged 35 to 75 with stage I lung adenocarcinoma. Material: peripheral blood, obtained before any cancer treatment. This chain uses TRBV7-9 with TRBJ2-5; D perhaps matches TRBD1 (5 bases). For the CDR3, the DNA is TGTGCCAGCAGCCTGACAGCCCAAGAGACCCAGTACTTC. Translated, it gives CASSLTAQETQYF.